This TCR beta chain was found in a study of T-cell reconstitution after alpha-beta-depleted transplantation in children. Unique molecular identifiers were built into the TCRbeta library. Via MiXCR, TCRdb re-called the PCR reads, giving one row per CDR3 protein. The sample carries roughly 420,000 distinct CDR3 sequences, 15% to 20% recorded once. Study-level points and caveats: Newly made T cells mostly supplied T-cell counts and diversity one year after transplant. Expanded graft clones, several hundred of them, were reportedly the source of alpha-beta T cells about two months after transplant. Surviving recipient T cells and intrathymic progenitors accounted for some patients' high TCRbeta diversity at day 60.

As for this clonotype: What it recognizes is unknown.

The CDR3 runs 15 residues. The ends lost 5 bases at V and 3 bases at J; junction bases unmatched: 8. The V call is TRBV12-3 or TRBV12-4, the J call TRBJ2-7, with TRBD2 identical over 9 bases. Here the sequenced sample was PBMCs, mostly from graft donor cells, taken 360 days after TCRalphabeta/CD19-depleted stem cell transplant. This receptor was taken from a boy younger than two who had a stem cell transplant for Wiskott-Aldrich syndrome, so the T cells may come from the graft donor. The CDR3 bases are TGTGCCAGCAGTCCCGCCGAGCGGGGGGACTACGAGCAGTACTTC. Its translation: CASSPAERGDYEQYF.